These T cell receptor beta chains were read from a single sample in a study of T-cell memory formation after mild COVID-19. Using its own MiXCR run on the 5' RACE reads, TCRdb lists one record per CDR3 protein. The sample carries fewer than 95,000 distinct CDR3 sequences, over 12% recorded once. The sequenced sample was PBMCs or a T cell subset sorted from them (not recorded which). The receptors originated from a man between 18 and 35 years old who had mild COVID-19 (a few samples of this study predate the infection). Cell type and time point are not known. Both conserved end residues are part of each CDR3. D genes are given only for firm matches. Size tells how often a clone was seen (once, few, many) or the class of an expanded clone, and some rows leave it out.

NA,13,NA,TRBV4-3,TRBJ1-6,CASSQDRNSPLHF,TGCGCCAGCAGCCAGGACAGAAATTCACCCCTCCACTTT
NA,13,NA,TRBV12-3/TRBV12-4,TRBJ2-4,CASSRSGPNIQYF,TGTGCCAGCAGCCGGTCGGGGCCCAACATTCAGTACTTC
NA,16,TRBD2,TRBV7-3,TRBJ2-1,CASSPSSGGSPNEQFF,TGTGCCAGCAGCCCATCTAGCGGGGGGTCTCCCAATGAGCAGTTCTTC
few,14,NA,TRBV9,TRBJ1-1,CASSAKQGGTEAFF,TGTGCCAGCAGCGCCAAGCAGGGTGGGACTGAAGCTTTCTTT
NA,14,NA,TRBV4-1,TRBJ2-3,CASSGIQLTDTQYF,TGCGCCAGCAGTGGGATCCAACTCACAGATACGCAGTATTTT
few,15,NA,TRBV20-1,TRBJ2-3,CSARDLQGLTDTQYF,TGCAGTGCTAGAGACCTCCAGGGCCTCACAGATACGCAGTATTTT
once,15,NA,TRBV6-2/TRBV6-3,TRBJ2-2,CASSHPEMNTGELFF,TGTGCCAGCAGTCACCCAGAGATGAACACCGGGGAGCTGTTTTTT
NA,18,TRBD2,TRBV29-1,TRBJ2-1,CSVVGLAGGRGDYNEQFF,TGCAGCGTTGTCGGACTAGCGGGGGGCCGGGGCGACTACAATGAGCAGTTCTTC
NA,12,NA,TRBV4-1,TRBJ2-5,CASSQLGETQYF,TGCGCCAGCAGCCAATTAGGAGAGACCCAGTACTTC
many,14,NA,TRBV6-5,TRBJ2-1,CASSYSHLAREQFF,TGTGCCAGCAGTTACAGCCACCTAGCGAGGGAGCAGTTCTTC
NA,15,NA,TRBV6-2/TRBV6-3,TRBJ1-1,CASSFRQTMNTEAFF,TGTGCCAGCAGTTTCCGACAGACCATGAACACTGAAGCTTTCTTT
NA,11,NA,TRBV12-3/TRBV12-4,TRBJ2-1,CASSWNNEQFF,TGTGCCAGCAGTTGGAACAATGAGCAGTTCTTC
many,16,NA,TRBV6-1,TRBJ2-5,CASSEGLEGPQETQYF,TGTGCCAGCAGTGAAGGACTAGAAGGCCCCCAAGAGACCCAGTACTTC
few,15,TRBD1,TRBV18,TRBJ2-1,CASSPPTGDYNEQFF,TGTGCCAGCTCACCACCCACAGGGGACTACAATGAGCAGTTCTTC
NA,13,NA,TRBV27,TRBJ1-5,CASRGLSNQPQHF,TGTGCATCCAGGGGACTCAGCAATCAGCCCCAGCATTTT
NA,15,TRBD2,TRBV7-9,TRBJ2-7,CASSSGTSGLYEQYF,TGTGCCAGCAGCTCGGGGACTAGCGGACTCTACGAGCAGTACTTC
NA,17,TRBD2,TRBV20-1,TRBJ2-4,CSASASGDLLAKNIQYF,TGCAGTGCCTCGGCTAGCGGGGACCTTCTAGCCAAAAACATTCAGTACTTC
NA,15,NA,TRBV27,TRBJ1-1,CASSLSKAVNTEAFF,TGTGCCAGCAGTTTATCGAAGGCAGTGAACACTGAAGCTTTCTTT
NA,14,NA,TRBV7-2,TRBJ1-1,CASSAGQRNTEAFF,TGTGCCAGCAGCGCCGGACAGAGAAACACTGAAGCTTTCTTT
NA,13,NA,TRBV7-2,TRBJ2-5,CASSFRPEETQYF,TGTGCCAGCAGCTTTCGGCCAGAAGAGACCCAGTACTTC
NA,16,TRBD1,TRBV10-3,TRBJ2-6,CAISGTGGPGANVLTF,TGTGCCATCAGTGGAACAGGGGGACCTGGGGCCAACGTCCTGACTTTC
few,15,NA,TRBV4-3,TRBJ2-7,CASSQERAYSYEQYF,TGCGCCAGCAGCCAAGAGAGGGCCTACTCCTACGAGCAGTACTTC
NA,18,NA,TRBV7-2,TRBJ2-6,CASSSIRASGSGANVLTF,TGTGCCAGCAGCTCTATCCGCGCGTCTGGCTCTGGGGCCAACGTCCTGACTTTC
NA,14,TRBD2,TRBV29-1,TRBJ2-5,CSVERGGGATTQYF,TGCAGCGTTGAGCGAGGCGGGGGGGCGACAACCCAGTACTTC
NA,14,NA,TRBV2,TRBJ2-2,CASIELGRSGELFF,TGTGCCAGCATCGAGTTGGGCCGATCCGGGGAGCTGTTTTTT
NA,10,NA,TRBV28,TRBJ2-1,CASGYNEQFF,TGTGCCAGCGGCTACAATGAGCAGTTCTTC
NA,13,NA,TRBV6-2/TRBV6-3,TRBJ1-5,CASSYSGDQPQHF,TGTGCCAGCAGTTACTCAGGGGATCAGCCCCAGCATTTT
few,18,TRBD1,TRBV9,TRBJ2-1,CASSDRDRGPSSYNEQFF,TGTGCCAGCAGCGACAGGGACAGGGGGCCCTCCTCCTACAATGAGCAGTTCTTC
few,11,NA,TRBV10-2,TRBJ2-5,CASSERETQYF,TGCGCCAGCAGTGAACGAGAGACCCAGTACTTC
NA,15,TRBD1,TRBV29-1,TRBJ2-2,CSVVSGTGDPGELFF,TGCAGCGTTGTATCGGGGACAGGGGACCCCGGGGAGCTGTTTTTT
few,16,NA,TRBV29-1,TRBJ1-1,CSVGGEKGHRIDEAFF,TGCAGCGTTGGGGGGGAAAAGGGACACAGGATTGATGAAGCTTTCTTT